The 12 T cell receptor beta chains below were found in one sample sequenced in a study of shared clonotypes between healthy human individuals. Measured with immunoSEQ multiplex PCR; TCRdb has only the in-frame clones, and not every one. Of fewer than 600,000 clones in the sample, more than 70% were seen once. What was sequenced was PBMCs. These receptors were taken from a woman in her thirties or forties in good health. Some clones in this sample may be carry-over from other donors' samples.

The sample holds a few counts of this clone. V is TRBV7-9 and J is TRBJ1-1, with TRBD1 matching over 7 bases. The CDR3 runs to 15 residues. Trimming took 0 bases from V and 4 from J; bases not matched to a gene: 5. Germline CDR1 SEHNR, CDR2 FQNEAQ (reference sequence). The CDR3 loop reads CASSLAQGTSTEAFF. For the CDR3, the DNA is TGTGCCAGCAGCTTAGCACAGGGGACTTCCACTGAAGCTTTCTTT.

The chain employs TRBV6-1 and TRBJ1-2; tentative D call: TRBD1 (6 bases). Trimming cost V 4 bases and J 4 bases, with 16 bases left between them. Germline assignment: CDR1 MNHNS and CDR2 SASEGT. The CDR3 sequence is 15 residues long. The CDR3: CASSVARDTIYGYTF. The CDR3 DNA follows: TGTGCCAGCAGTGTGGCTCGGGACACAATCTATGGCTACACCTTC.

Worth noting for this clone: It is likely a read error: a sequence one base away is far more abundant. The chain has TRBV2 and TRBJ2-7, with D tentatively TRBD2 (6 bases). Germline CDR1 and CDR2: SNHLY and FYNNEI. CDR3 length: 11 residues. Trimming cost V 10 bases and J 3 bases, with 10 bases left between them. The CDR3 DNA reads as TGTGCCAACAGCGGGTTCTACGAGCAGTACTTC. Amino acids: CANSGFYEQYF.

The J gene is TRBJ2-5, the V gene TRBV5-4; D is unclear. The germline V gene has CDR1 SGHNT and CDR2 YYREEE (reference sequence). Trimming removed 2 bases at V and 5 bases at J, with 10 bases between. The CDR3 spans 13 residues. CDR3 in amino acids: CASSLPDRETQYF. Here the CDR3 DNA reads TGTGCCAGCAGCTTACCGGACCGGGAGACCCAGTACTTC.

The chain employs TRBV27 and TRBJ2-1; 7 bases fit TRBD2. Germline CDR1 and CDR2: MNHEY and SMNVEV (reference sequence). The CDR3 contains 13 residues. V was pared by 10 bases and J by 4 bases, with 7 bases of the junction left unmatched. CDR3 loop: CATRTREYNEQFF. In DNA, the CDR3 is TGTGCCACCCGGACTAGGGAGTACAATGAGCAGTTCTTC.

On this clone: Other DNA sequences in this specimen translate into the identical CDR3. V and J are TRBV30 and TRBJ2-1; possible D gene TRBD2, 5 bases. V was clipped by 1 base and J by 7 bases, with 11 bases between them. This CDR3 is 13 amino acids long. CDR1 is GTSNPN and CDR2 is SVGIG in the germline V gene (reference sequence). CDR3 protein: CAWSAVRGNEQFF. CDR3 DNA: TGTGCCTGGAGTGCGGTCCGAGGGAATGAGCAGTTCTTC.

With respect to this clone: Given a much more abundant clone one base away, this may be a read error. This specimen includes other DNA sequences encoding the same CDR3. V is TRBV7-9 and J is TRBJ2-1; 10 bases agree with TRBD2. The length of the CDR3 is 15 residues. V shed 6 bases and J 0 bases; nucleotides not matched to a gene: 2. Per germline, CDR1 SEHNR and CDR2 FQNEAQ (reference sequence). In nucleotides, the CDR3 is TGTGCCAGCAGTCCTAGCGGGAGCTCCTACAATGAGCAGTTCTTC. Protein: CASSPSGSSYNEQFF.

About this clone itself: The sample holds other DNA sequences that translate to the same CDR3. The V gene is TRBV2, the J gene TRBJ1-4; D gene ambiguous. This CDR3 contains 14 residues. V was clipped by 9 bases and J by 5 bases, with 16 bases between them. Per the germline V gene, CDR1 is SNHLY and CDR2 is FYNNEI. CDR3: CASSGRTLNEKLFF. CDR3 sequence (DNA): TGTGCCAGTAGCGGACGGACCTTAAATGAAAAACTGTTTTTT. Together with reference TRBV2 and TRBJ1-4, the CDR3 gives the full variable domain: EPEVTQTPSHQVTQMGQEVILRCVPISNHLYFYWYRQILGQKVEFLVSFYNNEISEKSEIFDDQFSVERPDGSNFTLKIRSTKLEDSAMYFCASSGRTLNEKLFFGSGTQLSVL.

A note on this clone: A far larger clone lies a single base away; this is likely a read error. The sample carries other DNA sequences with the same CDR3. DNA for the CDR3: TGCGCCAGCAGCTTCCAGTTAGGCACTGAAGCTTTCTTT. Amino acid sequence: CASSFQLGTEAFF. The chain carries TRBV7-9 and TRBJ1-1; D gene uncertain. Germline-derived CDR1 and CDR2 are SEHNR and FQNEAQ (reference sequence). The CDR3 length is 13 residues.

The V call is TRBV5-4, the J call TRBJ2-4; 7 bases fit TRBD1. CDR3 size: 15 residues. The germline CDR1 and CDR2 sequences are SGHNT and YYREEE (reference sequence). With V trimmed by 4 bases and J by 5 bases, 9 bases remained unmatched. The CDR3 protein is CASSPWDRRENIQYF. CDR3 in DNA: TGTGCCAGCAGCCCGTGGGACAGAAGGGAAAACATTCAGTACTTC. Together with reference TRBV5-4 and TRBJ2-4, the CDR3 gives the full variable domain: ETGVTQSPTHLIKTRGQQVTLRCSSQSGHNTVSWYQQALGQGPQFIFQYYREEENGRGNFPPRFSGLQFPNYSSELNVNALELDDSALYLCASSPWDRRENIQYFGAGTRLSVL.

The CDR3 DNA reads as TGTGCCAGCAGCTTAGGCGTTACAGGCGGAAATGCTTTCTTT. This gives the protein CASSLGVTGGNAFF. The rearrangement uses TRBV11-2 and TRBJ1-1; D possibly corresponds to TRBD1 (5 bases). The CDR3 totals 14 residues. CDR1 is SGHAT, CDR2 FQNNGV, per germline. Between the trimmed V and J ends, which lost 1 base and 11 bases, there was a span of 17 bases. Full variable domain (rest looked up from reference TRBV11-2 and TRBJ1-1): EAGVAQSPRYKIIEKRQSVAFWCNPISGHATLYWYQQILGQGPKLLIQFQNNGVVDDSQLPKDRFSAERLKGVDSTLKIQPAKLEDSAVYLCASSLGVTGGNAFFGQGTRLTVV.

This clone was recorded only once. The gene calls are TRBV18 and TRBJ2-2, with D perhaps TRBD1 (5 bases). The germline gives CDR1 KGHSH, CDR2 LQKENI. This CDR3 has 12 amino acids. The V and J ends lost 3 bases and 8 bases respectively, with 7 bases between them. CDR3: CASSPRQGELFF. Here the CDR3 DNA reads TGTGCCAGCTCACCGCGACAGGGGGAGCTGTTTTTT.